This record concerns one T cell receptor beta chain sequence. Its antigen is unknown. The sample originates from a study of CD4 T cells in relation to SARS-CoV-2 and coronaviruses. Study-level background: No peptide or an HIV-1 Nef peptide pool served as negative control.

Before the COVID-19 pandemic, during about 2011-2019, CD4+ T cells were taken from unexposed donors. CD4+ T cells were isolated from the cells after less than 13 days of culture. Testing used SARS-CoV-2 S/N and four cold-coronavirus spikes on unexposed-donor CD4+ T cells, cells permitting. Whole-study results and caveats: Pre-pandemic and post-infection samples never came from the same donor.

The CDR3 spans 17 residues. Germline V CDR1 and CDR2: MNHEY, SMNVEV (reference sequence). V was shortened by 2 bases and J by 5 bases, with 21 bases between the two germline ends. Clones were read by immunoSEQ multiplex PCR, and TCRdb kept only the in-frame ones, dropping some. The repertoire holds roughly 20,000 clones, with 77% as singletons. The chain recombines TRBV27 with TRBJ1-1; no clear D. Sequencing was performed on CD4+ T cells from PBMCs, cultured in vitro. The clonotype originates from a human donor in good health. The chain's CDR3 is CASSLVFGDSGRTEAFF. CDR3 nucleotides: TGTGCCAGCAGTTTAGTTTTTGGGGATTCTGGGCGGACTGAAGCTTTCTTT.